Listed below are T cell receptor beta chains from one sample, sequenced in a study of control samples from healthy donors and cancer patients. Sequenced by immunoSEQ multiplex PCR; TCRdb stores in-frame clones only, minus some. The sample has roughly 400,000 clones, about nine tenths seen once. Input material: PBMCs. The receptors here all came from a middle-aged man with head and neck cancer. Both conserved end residues are part of each CDR3. Each record gives: clone size, V gene, J gene, D gene, CDR3 DNA, CDR3 protein. A D gene is named only where the DNA matches it firmly. Size tells how often a clone was seen (once, few, many) or the class of an expanded clone, and some rows leave it out.

clone_size: NA; v_call: TRBV11-2; j_call: TRBJ2-5; d_call: TRBD1; cdr3_nt: TGTGCCAGCACCTCCGGACAGGGGTGGGAGACCCAGTACTTC; cdr3_aa: CASTSGQGWETQYF
clone_size: NA; v_call: TRBV19; j_call: TRBJ2-3; d_call: NA; cdr3_nt: TGTGCCAGTAGTGCCCCGGGCAGGGGCGTTACAGATACGCAGTATTTT; cdr3_aa: CASSAPGRGVTDTQYF
clone_size: NA; v_call: TRBV18; j_call: TRBJ1-1; d_call: NA; cdr3_nt: TGTGCCAGCTCACCAATACAGGCTATGAACACTGAAGCTTTCTTT; cdr3_aa: CASSPIQAMNTEAFF
clone_size: NA; v_call: TRBV6-4; j_call: TRBJ1-1; d_call: NA; cdr3_nt: TGTGCCAGCAGTGCTAACATGAACACTGAAGCTTTCTTT; cdr3_aa: CASSANMNTEAFF
clone_size: NA; v_call: TRBV11-2; j_call: TRBJ2-7; d_call: TRBD1; cdr3_nt: TGTGCCAGCAGCCTCGGACAGGACGGGACCTACGAGCAGTACTTC; cdr3_aa: CASSLGQDGTYEQYF
clone_size: NA; v_call: TRBV11-2; j_call: TRBJ2-3; d_call: TRBD2; cdr3_nt: TGTGCCAGCAGCCCCGACGGGGGAGGGCGCACAGATACGCAGTATTTT; cdr3_aa: CASSPDGGGRTDTQYF
clone_size: NA; v_call: TRBV28; j_call: TRBJ1-2; d_call: NA; cdr3_nt: TGTGCCAGCAGTTCGGGCCACCCACAGGCTGGCTACACCTTC; cdr3_aa: CASSSGHPQAGYTF
clone_size: NA; v_call: TRBV5-5; j_call: TRBJ1-2; d_call: NA; cdr3_nt: TGTGTCAGCAGCCCCCGCCCTGAAAATTCTTTATACACCTTC; cdr3_aa: CVSSPRPENSLYTF
clone_size: NA; v_call: TRBV29-1; j_call: TRBJ2-1; d_call: TRBD2; cdr3_nt: TGCAGCGCAATTAGCGGGGGCCGTTACAATGAGCAGTTCTTC; cdr3_aa: CSAISGGRYNEQFF
clone_size: NA; v_call: TRBV27; j_call: TRBJ1-1; d_call: NA; cdr3_nt: TGTGCCAGCAGTTTATCGTTAAACACTGAAGCTTTCTTT; cdr3_aa: CASSLSLNTEAFF
clone_size: NA; v_call: TRBV6-5; j_call: TRBJ2-5; d_call: NA; cdr3_nt: TGTGCCAGCAGCTCGGGATATCAAGAGACCCAGTACTTC; cdr3_aa: CASSSGYQETQYF
clone_size: once; v_call: TRBV19; j_call: TRBJ2-3; d_call: TRBD1; cdr3_nt: TGTGCCAGTAGCAAACAGGGGGCGCGTGGAGATACGCAGTATTTT; cdr3_aa: CASSKQGARGDTQYF
clone_size: NA; v_call: TRBV3-1/TRBV3-2; j_call: TRBJ2-3; d_call: TRBD2; cdr3_nt: TGTGCCAGCAGCCAAGCGAAGGGCCTAGCGGGAAGTTCTAGCACAGATACGCAGTATTTT; cdr3_aa: CASSQAKGLAGSSSTDTQYF
clone_size: NA; v_call: TRBV30; j_call: TRBJ2-1; d_call: NA; cdr3_nt: TGTGCCTGGACTAGGGCTAGCGTTTCGGGAGAGCAGTTCTTC; cdr3_aa: CAWTRASVSGEQFF
clone_size: NA; v_call: TRBV5-1; j_call: TRBJ1-5; d_call: NA; cdr3_nt: TGCGCCAGCAGCTCGGTCCCGGGAAGGAATCAGCCCCAGCATTTT; cdr3_aa: CASSSVPGRNQPQHF
clone_size: NA; v_call: TRBV30; j_call: TRBJ1-6; d_call: NA; cdr3_nt: TGTGCCTGGAGGGGCCAGGAACAGGGAATTTCACCCCTCCACTTT; cdr3_aa: CAWRGQEQGISPLHF
clone_size: NA; v_call: TRBV25-1; j_call: TRBJ2-7; d_call: NA; cdr3_nt: TGTGCCAGCAGCTTCGGGGGCTTATACGAGCAGTACTTC; cdr3_aa: CASSFGGLYEQYF
clone_size: NA; v_call: TRBV27; j_call: TRBJ2-7; d_call: NA; cdr3_nt: TGTGCCAGCAGTTTTGGAGGACCCCGTACAGTCCACGAGCAGTACTTC; cdr3_aa: CASSFGGPRTVHEQYF
clone_size: once; v_call: TRBV2; j_call: TRBJ1-1; d_call: TRBD1; cdr3_nt: TGTGCCAGCCTCCGGGACAGCACTGAAGCTTTCTTT; cdr3_aa: CASLRDSTEAFF
clone_size: once; v_call: TRBV6-5; j_call: TRBJ1-2; d_call: NA; cdr3_nt: TGTGCCAGCAGTTTCGGGGCGGCTAACTATGGCTACACCTTC; cdr3_aa: CASSFGAANYGYTF
clone_size: NA; v_call: TRBV6-1; j_call: TRBJ1-6; d_call: NA; cdr3_nt: TGTGCCAGCAGTGAGGGGACATTTACCATTCCCATTTCACCCCTCCACTTT; cdr3_aa: CASSEGTFTIPISPLHF
clone_size: NA; v_call: TRBV5-1; j_call: TRBJ2-5; d_call: NA; cdr3_nt: TGCGCCAGCAGCTTGGGGGGTTCAGGAGAGACCCAGTACTTC; cdr3_aa: CASSLGGSGETQYF
clone_size: NA; v_call: TRBV28; j_call: TRBJ1-2; d_call: TRBD1; cdr3_nt: TGTGCCAGCAGTTACAGGGGGCGGGGAGGCTACACCTTC; cdr3_aa: CASSYRGRGGYTF
clone_size: NA; v_call: TRBV28; j_call: TRBJ1-5; d_call: TRBD1; cdr3_nt: TGTGCCAGCAGCTTCCGGACAGGGGGTGATCAGCCCCAGCATTTT; cdr3_aa: CASSFRTGGDQPQHF
clone_size: NA; v_call: TRBV7-2; j_call: TRBJ1-2; d_call: TRBD1; cdr3_nt: TGTGCCAGCAGCACGACAGGGGGCGACTATGGCTACACCTTC; cdr3_aa: CASSTTGGDYGYTF
clone_size: NA; v_call: TRBV5-1; j_call: TRBJ2-2; d_call: NA; cdr3_nt: TGCGCCACCGCGGAGACATTGGGCACCGGGGAGCTGTTTTTT; cdr3_aa: CATAETLGTGELFF
clone_size: NA; v_call: TRBV6-6; j_call: TRBJ2-1; d_call: TRBD1; cdr3_nt: TGTGCCAGCAGTCACCCCGGGACAGGGAACAATGAGCAGTTCTTC; cdr3_aa: CASSHPGTGNNEQFF
clone_size: NA; v_call: TRBV30; j_call: TRBJ1-4; d_call: NA; cdr3_nt: TGTGCCTGGACAGGGCACGGAAAACTGTTTTTT; cdr3_aa: CAWTGHGKLFF
clone_size: NA; v_call: TRBV9; j_call: TRBJ2-7; d_call: TRBD2; cdr3_nt: TGTGCCAGCAGCGTAGAGTCTAGCGGGAGGTACGAGCAGTACTTC; cdr3_aa: CASSVESSGRYEQYF
clone_size: NA; v_call: TRBV5-1; j_call: TRBJ1-1; d_call: NA; cdr3_nt: TGCGCCAGCACCGGTGGCACTGAAGCTTTCTTT; cdr3_aa: CASTGGTEAFF
clone_size: NA; v_call: TRBV25-1; j_call: TRBJ1-1; d_call: NA; cdr3_nt: TGTGCCAGCAGTGAAGGGGCCACTGAAGCTTTCTTT; cdr3_aa: CASSEGATEAFF
clone_size: NA; v_call: TRBV18; j_call: TRBJ2-7; d_call: NA; cdr3_nt: TGTGCCAGCTCAGCAGGGACAAATTCCTACGAGCAGTACTTC; cdr3_aa: CASSAGTNSYEQYF
clone_size: NA; v_call: TRBV14; j_call: TRBJ2-2; d_call: NA; cdr3_nt: TGTGCCAGCAGCCACGGACTCTACATCGGGGAGCTGTTTTTT; cdr3_aa: CASSHGLYIGELFF
clone_size: NA; v_call: TRBV25-1; j_call: TRBJ2-7; d_call: NA; cdr3_nt: TGTGCCAGCAGTGATCCCATACAGTACTACGAGCAGTACTTC; cdr3_aa: CASSDPIQYYEQYF
clone_size: NA; v_call: TRBV3-1/TRBV3-2; j_call: TRBJ2-1; d_call: NA; cdr3_nt: TGTGCCAGCAGCCAAGTTCGCTCCCTCTACAATGAGCAGTTCTTC; cdr3_aa: CASSQVRSLYNEQFF
clone_size: NA; v_call: TRBV13; j_call: TRBJ1-2; d_call: TRBD1; cdr3_nt: TGTGCCAGCAGCTCGACCGACAGGGGGATAGTCAGTGGCTACACCTTC; cdr3_aa: CASSSTDRGIVSGYTF
clone_size: NA; v_call: TRBV5-6; j_call: TRBJ1-6; d_call: NA; cdr3_nt: TGTGCCAGCAGCTTTATGGCCCAGAGCTCCTATAATTCACCCCTCCACTTT; cdr3_aa: CASSFMAQSSYNSPLHF
clone_size: NA; v_call: TRBV4-3; j_call: TRBJ2-5; d_call: TRBD1; cdr3_nt: TGCGCCAGCAGCCAAGTACAGGGGAACCAAGAGACCCAGTACTTC; cdr3_aa: CASSQVQGNQETQYF
clone_size: NA; v_call: TRBV19; j_call: TRBJ2-1; d_call: TRBD2; cdr3_nt: TGTGCCAGTAGTATGTATGGACTAGCGGGAGGTAGCTCCTACAATGAGCAGTTCTTC; cdr3_aa: CASSMYGLAGGSSYNEQFF
clone_size: NA; v_call: TRBV27; j_call: TRBJ1-1; d_call: NA; cdr3_nt: TGTGCCAGCTCAAGAGGGAACACTGAAGCTTTCTTT; cdr3_aa: CASSRGNTEAFF
clone_size: NA; v_call: TRBV25-1; j_call: TRBJ2-7; d_call: TRBD1; cdr3_nt: TGTGCCAGCAGAGACAGGGATTCCTACGAGCAGTACTTC; cdr3_aa: CASRDRDSYEQYF
clone_size: NA; v_call: TRBV7-9; j_call: TRBJ2-2; d_call: NA; cdr3_nt: TGTGCCAGCAGCACAACCGGGGAGCTGTTTTCGATGGAGCTGTTTTTT; cdr3_aa: CASSTTGELFSMELFF
clone_size: NA; v_call: TRBV11-1; j_call: TRBJ1-4; d_call: NA; cdr3_nt: TGTGCCAGCAGCTTTACCCGGGAAAAACTGTTTTTT; cdr3_aa: CASSFTREKLFF
clone_size: once; v_call: TRBV5-1; j_call: TRBJ1-1; d_call: TRBD1; cdr3_nt: TGCGCCAGCAGCCCCCCCCGTGGGACAGGGAACACTGAAGCTTTCTTT; cdr3_aa: CASSPPRGTGNTEAFF
clone_size: NA; v_call: TRBV10-3; j_call: TRBJ1-5; d_call: NA; cdr3_nt: TGTGCCATCAGCGAGAAACAGGACAATCAGCCCCAGCATTTT; cdr3_aa: CAISEKQDNQPQHF
clone_size: NA; v_call: TRBV4-1; j_call: TRBJ1-3; d_call: TRBD1; cdr3_nt: TGCGCCTCAGGGGGGTGGTCTGGAAACACCATATATTTT; cdr3_aa: CASGGWSGNTIYF
clone_size: NA; v_call: TRBV6-5; j_call: TRBJ1-1; d_call: NA; cdr3_nt: TGTGCCAGCAGTAGGGGGGCCTTGAACACTGAAGCTTTCTTT; cdr3_aa: CASSRGALNTEAFF
clone_size: NA; v_call: TRBV5-5; j_call: TRBJ1-5; d_call: NA; cdr3_nt: TGTGCCAGCAGCTTTATCTTGCAGAATCAGCCCCAGCATTTT; cdr3_aa: CASSFILQNQPQHF
clone_size: NA; v_call: TRBV19; j_call: TRBJ1-1; d_call: NA; cdr3_nt: TGTGCCAGTAGTCGCGAGCTATTGAACACTGAAGCTTTCTTT; cdr3_aa: CASSRELLNTEAFF
clone_size: NA; v_call: TRBV5-1; j_call: TRBJ1-5; d_call: NA; cdr3_nt: TGCGCCAGCAGCTTGGAATACGGAGGGATATCAAGCAATCAGCCCCAGCATTTT; cdr3_aa: CASSLEYGGISSNQPQHF
clone_size: NA; v_call: TRBV7-6; j_call: TRBJ2-2; d_call: NA; cdr3_nt: TGTGCCAGCAGCTTAGCCCCCCTAGTAACCTACACCGGGGAGCTGTTTTTT; cdr3_aa: CASSLAPLVTYTGELFF
clone_size: once; v_call: TRBV27; j_call: TRBJ2-3; d_call: TRBD2; cdr3_nt: TGTGCCAGCAGTCCATCCCCGGGGGGGAGCACAGATACGCAGTATTTT; cdr3_aa: CASSPSPGGSTDTQYF
clone_size: few; v_call: TRBV30; j_call: TRBJ1-5; d_call: NA; cdr3_nt: TGTGCCTGGGACAGATACAATCAGCCCCAGCATTTT; cdr3_aa: CAWDRYNQPQHF